The entry below gives a single T cell receptor beta chain sequence along with its context. Trimming at V came to 5 bases and at J to 3 bases, leaving 5 bases not matched to a gene. This CDR3 comprises 15 residues. TCRdb passed the RT-PCR reads through MiXCR, listing each CDR3 protein once. The sample includes roughly 200,000 distinct CDR3 sequences, 35% to 45% seen only once; the top ten take roughly 12%. The record originates from a study of patients and donors after allogeneic stem cell transplantation. The chain joins TRBV12-3 or TRBV12-4 to TRBJ1-3; 9 bases are shared with TRBD1. Sequencing input: blood, either unsorted or a sorted T cell fraction (not recorded which). This sequence originates from a human donor who was either an allogeneic HSCT recipient or a stem cell or donor lymphocyte infusion donor (not recorded which). It is not recorded whose cells these are; they may come from a transplant donor. CDR3 residues: CASSPGTGIGNTIYF. The CDR3 coding sequence is TGTGCCAGCAGTCCCGGGACAGGGATTGGAAACACCATATATTTT.